The source of this T cell receptor (beta chain) is a study of blood T cell repertoires in COVID-19. The participants were between about 18 and 90 years old and came from about two dozen US areas. V was shortened by 5 bases and J by 8 bases, with 21 bases between the two germline ends. Germline V gene lookup returns CDR1 MNHEY and CDR2 SMNVEV (reference sequence). The CDR3 is made up of 16 amino acids. Assay used: immunoSEQ multiplex PCR; TCRdb lists only in-frame clones, some missing. This table has over 150,000 clones, roughly four fifths appearing once. Sequenced material: PBMCs or T cells enriched from blood (not recorded which). The receptor comes from a man aged 35-49 years who had recovered from COVID-19. This chain connects TRBV27 to TRBJ1-4; possible D gene TRBD1, 5 bases. For the CDR3, the DNA is TGTGCCAGCAGTGGGGCAGGAAAGCCGAGGAGCGAAAAACTGTTTTTT. Protein: CASSGAGKPRSEKLFF.